These 8 T cell receptor beta chains originate from one sample sequenced in a study of blood T cell repertoires in COVID-19. The assay was immunoSEQ multiplex PCR, and TCRdb's table has in-frame clones only and misses some. The table lists 200,000 or so clones, roughly 80% of them singletons. Source material: peripheral blood. The source of these receptors is a woman aged 55 to 70 with acute or convalescent COVID-19.

The chain links TRBV11-2 to TRBJ2-5; a weak D match, TRBD1 (6 bases). Germline V CDR1 and CDR2: SGHAT, FQNNGV. This CDR3 spans 16 amino acids. The ends were cut back, 5 bases at V and 1 base at J, with 17 bases in the middle. In DNA form, the CDR3 reads TGTGCCAGCAGCCCCCGCCCGGGACACTTCCAAGAGACCCAGTACTTC. Translating it yields CASSPRPGHFQETQYF. The full variable domain, in which reference TRBV11-2 and TRBJ2-5 provide the parts outside the CDR3, is EAGVAQSPRYKIIEKRQSVAFWCNPISGHATLYWYQQILGQGPKLLIQFQNNGVVDDSQLPKDRFSAERLKGVDSTLKIQPAKLEDSAVYLCASSPRPGHFQETQYFGPGTRLLVL.

V usage is TRBV19 and J usage is TRBJ2-7; 10 nucleotides align to TRBD1. The germline CDR1 and CDR2 sequences are LNHDA and SQIVND (reference sequence). This CDR3 spans 14 amino acids. The V segment lost 6 bases and the J segment 3 bases; nucleotides outside the gene matches: 5. The CDR3 sequence is CASSPGTGDYEQYF. In DNA, the CDR3 is TGTGCCAGTAGCCCCGGGACAGGGGACTACGAGCAGTACTTC.

The rearrangement uses TRBV3-1 (or the pseudogene TRBV3-2) and TRBJ1-1; D may be TRBD1 (5 bases). Germline-derived CDR1 and CDR2 are LGHDT and YNNKEL (reference sequence). V lost 0 bases to trimming and J lost 0 bases, with 14 bases between them. The CDR3 length is 17 residues. CDR3 loop: CASSQETNRIMNTEAFF. DNA for the CDR3: TGTGCCAGCAGCCAAGAAACCAACAGGATCATGAACACTGAAGCTTTCTTT.

The chain carries TRBV18 and TRBJ2-7; 7 positions match TRBD1. The CDR3 has 15 amino acids. Germline values: CDR1 KGHSH, CDR2 LQKENI. V lost 6 bases to trimming and J lost 0 bases; unmatched junction nucleotides: 8. The CDR3 coding sequence is TGTGCCAGCTCGCCCGGGACAGCCTTCTCCTACGAGCAGTACTTC. Its protein product is CASSPGTAFSYEQYF.

This clone was seen a few times. The chain joins TRBV2 to TRBJ1-6; 9 bases line up with TRBD1. CDR3 length equals 14 residues. The V segment lost 5 bases and the J segment 8 bases; nucleotides outside the gene matches: 4. Germline-derived CDR1 and CDR2 are SNHLY and FYNNEI. CDR3 sequence: CASSPGQGYSPLHF. The CDR3 coding sequence is TGTGCCAGCAGTCCGGGACAGGGTTATTCACCCCTCCACTTT. Filled out from reference TRBV2 and TRBJ1-6, the complete variable domain reads EPEVTQTPSHQVTQMGQEVILRCVPISNHLYFYWYRQILGQKVEFLVSFYNNEISEKSEIFDDQFSVERPDGSNFTLKIRSTKLEDSAMYFCASSPGQGYSPLHFGNGTRLTVT.

This clone was seen a few times. The chain combines TRBV5-1 with TRBJ2-3, with 10 bases fitting TRBD1. The V gene's germline CDR1 is SGHRS and CDR2 YFSETQ. V trimming: 3 bases; J trimming: 4 bases; junction bases outside the gene matches: 5. The CDR3 length is 15 residues. This chain's CDR3 is CASSSRGQGADTQYF. The CDR3 nucleotides read TGCGCCAGCAGCTCACGAGGACAGGGGGCAGATACGCAGTATTTT.

V is TRBV3-1 (or the pseudogene TRBV3-2) and J is TRBJ2-5; TRBD1 matches 9 bases. J was trimmed by 7 bases and V by 5 bases; bases with no gene match: 11. Germline assignment: CDR1 LGHDT and CDR2 YNNKEL (reference sequence). The CDR3 has 15 amino acids. The CDR3 nucleotides are TGTGCCAGCAGCAGGGGACAGGGACGTGCGTGGACCCAGTACTTC. Protein product: CASSRGQGRAWTQYF.

This sequence joins TRBV5-6 and TRBJ2-5; D not resolved. The V gene's germline CDR1 is SGHDT and CDR2 YYEEEE. This CDR3 region has 16 residues. V was clipped by 3 bases and J by 3 bases, with 18 bases between them. The CDR3 DNA sequence: TGTGCCAGCAGCTCCCTAGTGAGTCCGACGGAAGAGACCCAGTACTTC. It specifies CASSSLVSPTEETQYF.